The clone carrying this TCR beta chain was seen repeatedly, ten times or more. This specimen belongs to a study of T cell repertoires in cytomegalovirus infection. About the research overall: Shared public TCR beta signatures pointed to both CMV infection and a matching HLA type.

TCRdb re-derived calls from the reads in MiXCR, one entry per CDR3 protein. This sample yields 200,000 or so distinct CDR3 sequences, of which under 25% are seen a single time; approximately 3% belongs to the top ten. The sequence was obtained from a human donor in good health (CMV status not recorded). Some clones in this sample may be carry-over from other donors' samples. Sequenced: PBMCs.

CDR3 protein: CASSKGQDSNSNQPQHF. DNA for the CDR3: TGTGCCAGTAGTAAGGGACAGGATTCCAATAGCAATCAGCCCCAGCATTTT. The V and J genes are TRBV19 and TRBJ1-5; TRBD1 matches 8 bases. Germline CDR1 is LNHDA and CDR2 is SQIVND (reference sequence). With 4 bases clipped from V and 0 bases from J, the junction kept 8 bases outside the gene matches. The CDR3 is 17 residues long.